Below, 8 T cell receptor beta chains from the same sample are listed, as sequenced in a study of cytomegalovirus exposure and HLA in healthy donors. PCR primers comprised 60 Vbeta and 13 Jbeta primers. The data were produced by immunoSEQ multiplex PCR, yet TCRdb's version contains in-frame clones alone and is incomplete. The sample gives roughly 110,000 clones, over 75% of which show up once; approximately 11% is in the top ten. Sequencing was done on a sample of PBMCs. The receptors were gathered from a man aged 40-50 years in good health and CMV-seropositive.

The sample holds one count of this clone. The CDR3 loop reads CASSIIREDGYTF. Written as DNA, the CDR3 is TGTGCCAGTAGTATCATCAGGGAGGATGGCTACACCTTC. This chain connects TRBV19 to TRBJ1-2; possibly TRBD1 for D (5 bases). V was cut by 3 bases and J by 6 bases, with 11 bases left in between. From germline, CDR1 is LNHDA and CDR2 SQIVND (reference sequence). This CDR3 comprises 13 residues.

This clone has a single count. CDR3 residues: CASSHGTGNYEQYF. DNA for the CDR3: TGCGCCAGCAGCCACGGGACAGGTAACTACGAGCAGTACTTC. The chain uses TRBV4-1 and TRBJ2-5; the match to TRBD1 covers 8 bases. The J call may be incorrect, as the DNA end agrees better with TRBJ2-7. The CDR3 extends over 14 amino acids. The germline gives CDR1 MGHRA, CDR2 YSYEKL.

The chain recombines TRBV27 with TRBJ2-5, with a tentative D call TRBD2 (6 bases). This CDR3 region has 14 residues. CDR1 MNHEY and CDR2 SMNVEV come from the germline V gene (reference sequence). Trimming removed 4 bases from V and 4 bases from J, with 13 bases in between. The CDR3, as DNA: TGTGCCAGCAGTTCGGGGGTTTGGCGAGAGACCCAGTACTTC. This gives the protein CASSSGVWRETQYF.

The chain employs TRBV28 and TRBJ2-2; TRBD2 aligns across 12 bases. The CDR3 sequence is 15 residues long. Germline loops: CDR1 MDHEN, CDR2 SYDVKM. The V gene end was trimmed by 10 bases and the J gene end by 7 bases; junction bases not matched to a gene: 10. For the CDR3, the DNA is TGTGCCACCATTGGACTAGCGGGGAATGACGGGGAGCTGTTTTTT. Translation: CATIGLAGNDGELFF.

The chain uses TRBV4-1 and TRBJ2-2; 9 positions agree with TRBD1. The CDR3 contains 16 residues. Germline V CDR1 and CDR2: MGHRA, YSYEKL. Trimming removed 2 bases from V and 3 bases from J; junction bases left unmatched: 4. The CDR3 protein is CASSQPRDRDTGELFF. The CDR3 coding sequence is TGCGCCAGCAGCCAACCCCGGGACAGGGACACCGGGGAGCTGTTTTTT.

V usage is TRBV7-9 and J usage is TRBJ2-7, with a tentative D call TRBD1 (6 bases). The CDR3 extends over 13 amino acids. Germline loops: CDR1 SEHNR, CDR2 FQNEAQ (reference sequence). Trimming took off 8 bases at V and 4 bases at J, with 15 bases between the two ends. The CDR3 sequence: CASGGTQKYEQYF. CDR3 DNA sequence: TGTGCCAGCGGGGGCACCCAAAAGTACGAGCAGTACTTC.

This clone was observed a handful of times. Sequence at one end of the junction differs from germline and may be a read error. The rearrangement joins TRBV7-7 to TRBJ2-7; D remains unclear. There are 13 residues in the CDR3. The germline gives CDR1 SSHAT, CDR2 FNYEAQ (reference sequence). CDR3 region: CASSLGWSNEQYF. The CDR3 nucleotides are TGTGCTAGCAGCTTAGGGTGGAGTAACGAGCAGTACTTC.

V and J are TRBV4-3 and TRBJ2-3; 11 bases map to TRBD2. The germline V gene encodes CDR1 LGHNA and CDR2 YSLEER. The junction had 12 bases not matched to a gene; V was cut back by 0 bases and J by 4 bases. This CDR3 comprises 19 residues. CDR3 nucleotide sequence: TGCGCCAGCAGCCAAGACCGGCCCCTAGCGGGGGGACCTGCAGATACGCAGTATTTT. Protein: CASSQDRPLAGGPADTQYF.